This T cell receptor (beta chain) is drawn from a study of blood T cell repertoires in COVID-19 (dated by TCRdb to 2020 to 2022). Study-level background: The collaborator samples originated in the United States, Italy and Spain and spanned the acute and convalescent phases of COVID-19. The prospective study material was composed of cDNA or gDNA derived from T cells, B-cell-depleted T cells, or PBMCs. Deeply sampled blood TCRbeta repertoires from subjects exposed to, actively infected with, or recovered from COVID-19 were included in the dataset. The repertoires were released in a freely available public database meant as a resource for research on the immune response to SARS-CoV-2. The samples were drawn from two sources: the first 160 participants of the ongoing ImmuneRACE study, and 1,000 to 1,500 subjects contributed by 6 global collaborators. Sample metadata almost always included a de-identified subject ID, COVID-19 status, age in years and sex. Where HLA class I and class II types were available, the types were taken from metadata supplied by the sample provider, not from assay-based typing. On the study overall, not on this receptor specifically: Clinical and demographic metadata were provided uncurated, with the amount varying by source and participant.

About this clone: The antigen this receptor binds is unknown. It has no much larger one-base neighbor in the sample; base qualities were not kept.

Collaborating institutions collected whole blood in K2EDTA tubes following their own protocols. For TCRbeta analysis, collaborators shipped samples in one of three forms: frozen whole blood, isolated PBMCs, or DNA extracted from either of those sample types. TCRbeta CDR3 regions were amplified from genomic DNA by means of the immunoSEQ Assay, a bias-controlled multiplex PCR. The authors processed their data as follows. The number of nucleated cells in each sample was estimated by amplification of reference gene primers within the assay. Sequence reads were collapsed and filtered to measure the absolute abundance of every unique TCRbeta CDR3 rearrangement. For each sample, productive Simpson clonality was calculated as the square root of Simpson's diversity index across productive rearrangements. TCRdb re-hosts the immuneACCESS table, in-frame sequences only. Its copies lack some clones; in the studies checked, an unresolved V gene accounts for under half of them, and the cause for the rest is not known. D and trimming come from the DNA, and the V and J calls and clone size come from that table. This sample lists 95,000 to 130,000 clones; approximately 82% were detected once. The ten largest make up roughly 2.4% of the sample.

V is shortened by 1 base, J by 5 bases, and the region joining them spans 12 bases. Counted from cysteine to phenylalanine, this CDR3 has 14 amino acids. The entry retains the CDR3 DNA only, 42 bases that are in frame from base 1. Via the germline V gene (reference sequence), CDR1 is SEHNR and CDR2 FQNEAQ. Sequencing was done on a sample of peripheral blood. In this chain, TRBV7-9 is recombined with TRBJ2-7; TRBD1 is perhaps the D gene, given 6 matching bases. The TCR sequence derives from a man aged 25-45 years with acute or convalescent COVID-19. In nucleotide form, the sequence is TGTGCCAGCAGCTTAGAAGGGGGTCTGGACGAGCAGTACTTC. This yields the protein CASSLEGGLDEQYF.